The 9 T cell receptor beta chains given below trace back to one sample, sequenced in a study of cytomegalovirus exposure and HLA in healthy donors. 13 Jbeta primers and 60 Vbeta primers were used for the PCR. Assay used: immunoSEQ multiplex PCR; TCRdb lists only in-frame clones, some missing. The data hold fewer than 300,000 clones, with about four fifths observed a single time. The sequencing sample was made of PBMCs. The origin of the receptors is a girl aged 2 to 10 in good health and CMV-seronegative.

This clone was counted between two and nine times. The chain carries TRBV6-6 and TRBJ2-5; no firm D call. V was pared by 4 bases and J by 5 bases, with 8 bases between. Germline lookup yields CDR1 MNHNY and CDR2 SVGAGI (reference sequence). This CDR3 is 12 amino acids long. The CDR3 DNA follows: TGTGCCAGCAGTTCCTATCTTGAGACCCAGTACTTC. Translating it yields CASSSYLETQYF.

In its sample, this clone was seen a few times. J is TRBJ2-6 and V is TRBV4-1; 9 nucleotides agree with TRBD1. This CDR3 comprises 18 residues. J gave up 1 base and V 3 bases, and 7 bases lay outside the gene matches. Germline lookup yields CDR1 MGHRA and CDR2 YSYEKL. As DNA, the CDR3 is TGCGCCAGCAGCCATGCGGACAGGGGATATTCTGGGGCCAACGTCCTGACTTTC. It yields the protein CASSHADRGYSGANVLTF.

This clone was seen once. The rearrangement uses TRBV6-6 and TRBJ2-7; 13 bases map to TRBD2. The CDR3 is 14 amino acids. The J segment lost 12 bases and the V segment lost 2 bases, leaving 7 bases of the junction unmatched. Germline values: CDR1 MNHNY, CDR2 SVGAGI (reference sequence). The CDR3 sequence: CASSYRTSGSSRYF. CDR3 nucleotides: TGTGCCAGCAGTTACAGGACTAGCGGGAGTTCAAGGTACTTC.

V is TRBV19 and J is TRBJ1-2; tentative D call: TRBD1 (5 bases). The length of the CDR3 is 16 residues. Per germline, CDR1 LNHDA and CDR2 SQIVND (reference sequence). V dropped 6 bases and J dropped 8 bases, with 25 bases sitting between them. The CDR3 DNA reads as TGTGCCAGTAGCAATGAGGGACGGGGGGTAGGGGAGGGCTACACCTTC. Its translation is CASSNEGRGVGEGYTF. Looking up the rest from reference TRBV19 and TRBJ1-2 gives the full variable domain: DGGITQSPKYLFRKEGQNVTLSCEQNLNHDAMYWYRQDPGQGLRLIYYSQIVNDFQKGDIAEGYSVSREKKESFPLTVTSAQKNPTAFYLCASSNEGRGVGEGYTFGSGTRLTVV.

CDR3 region: CAWSVNRWGNQPQHF. CDR3 DNA sequence: TGTGCCTGGAGTGTAAACAGGTGGGGCAATCAGCCCCAGCATTTT. The J gene is TRBJ1-5, the V gene TRBV30, with D perhaps matching TRBD1 (5 bases). CDR3 size: 15 residues. Trimming took off 0 bases at V and 2 bases at J, with 11 bases between the two ends. In germline, CDR1 is GTSNPN, CDR2 SVGIG (reference sequence).

J is TRBJ1-6 and V is TRBV29-1; D may be TRBD1 (6 bases). The V gene's germline CDR1 is SQVTM and CDR2 ANQGSEA. The V and J ends lost 6 bases and 12 bases respectively, with 18 bases between them. The CDR3 spans 13 residues. CDR3 in DNA: TGCAGCGTCAAAAAGGGGGACCTAGGACCCCTCCACTTT. Translated, it gives CSVKKGDLGPLHF. Variable domain in full (rest from reference TRBV29-1 and TRBJ1-6): SAVISQKPSRDICQRGTSLTIQCQVDSQVTMMFWYRQQPGQSLTLIATANQGSEATYESGFVIDKFPISRPNLTFSTLTVSNMSPEDSSIYLCSVKKGDLGPLHFGNGTRLTVT.

The CDR3 region is CASSLVRGRWDTEAFF. The CDR3 DNA follows: TGTGCCAGCAGCTTAGTGAGGGGGAGATGGGACACTGAAGCTTTCTTT. V gene TRBV7-8 combines with J gene TRBJ1-1; tentative D call: TRBD1 (6 bases). The CDR3 has 16 amino acids. Germline V CDR1 and CDR2: SGHVS, FQNEAQ. V was cut by 1 base and J by 3 bases, with 15 bases left in between.

The rearrangement links TRBV10-1 to TRBJ2-5; maybe TRBD2 (5 bases). This CDR3 comprises 17 residues. Germline values: CDR1 WNHNN, CDR2 SYGVQD (reference sequence). Trimming pared 0 bases from V and 1 base from J, leaving 15 bases between. The CDR3 loop is CASSESGYGGTQETQYF. In DNA, the CDR3 is TGCGCCAGCAGTGAGTCGGGGTATGGAGGAACCCAAGAGACCCAGTACTTC.

This clone was counted a single time. This rearrangement joins TRBV18 to TRBJ2-3; D remains ambiguous. The CDR3 totals 12 residues. The germline gives CDR1 KGHSH, CDR2 LQKENI. V lost 5 bases and J lost 5, with 8 bases in between. The CDR3 nucleotides read TGTGCCAGCTCAACAGTGGGAGATACGCAGTATTTT. Its translation: CASSTVGDTQYF.